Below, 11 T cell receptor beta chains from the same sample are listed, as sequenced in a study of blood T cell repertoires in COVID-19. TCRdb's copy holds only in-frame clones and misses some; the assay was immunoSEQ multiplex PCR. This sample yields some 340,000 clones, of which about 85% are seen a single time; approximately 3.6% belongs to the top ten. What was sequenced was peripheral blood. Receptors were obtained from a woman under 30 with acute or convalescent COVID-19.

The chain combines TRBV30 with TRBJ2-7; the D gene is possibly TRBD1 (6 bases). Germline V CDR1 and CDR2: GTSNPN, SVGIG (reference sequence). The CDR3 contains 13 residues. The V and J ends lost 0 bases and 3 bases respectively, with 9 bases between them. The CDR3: CAWSVNRVYEQYF. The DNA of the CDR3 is TGTGCCTGGAGTGTAAACAGGGTCTACGAGCAGTACTTC.

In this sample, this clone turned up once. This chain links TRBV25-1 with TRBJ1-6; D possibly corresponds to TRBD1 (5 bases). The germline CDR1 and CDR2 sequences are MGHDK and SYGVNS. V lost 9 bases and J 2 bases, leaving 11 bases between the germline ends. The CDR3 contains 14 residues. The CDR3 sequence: CASSREAYNSPLHF. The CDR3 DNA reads TGTGCCAGTTCCAGGGAAGCCTATAATTCACCCCTCCACTTT.

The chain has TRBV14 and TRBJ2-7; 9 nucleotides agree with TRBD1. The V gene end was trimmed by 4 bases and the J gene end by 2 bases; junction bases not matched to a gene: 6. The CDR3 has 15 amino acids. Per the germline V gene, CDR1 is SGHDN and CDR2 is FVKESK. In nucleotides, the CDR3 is TGTGCCAGCAGCCGGGAACAGGGGGCTACCTACGAGCAGTACTTC. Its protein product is CASSREQGATYEQYF. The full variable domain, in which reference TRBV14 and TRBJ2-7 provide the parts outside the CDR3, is EAGVTQFPSHSVIEKGQTVTLRCDPISGHDNLYWYRRVMGKEIKFLLHFVKESKQDESGMPNNRFLAERTGGTYSTLKVQPAELEDSGVYFCASSREQGATYEQYFGPGTRLTVT.

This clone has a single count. The CDR3 spells CSASPGGRVDYGYTF. CDR3 sequence (DNA): TGCAGTGCTAGTCCCGGAGGGAGGGTTGACTATGGCTACACCTTC. V gene TRBV20-1 combines with J gene TRBJ1-2; D unresolved. Germline V gene lookup returns CDR1 DFQATT and CDR2 SNEGSKA (reference sequence). Trimming pared 3 bases from V and 3 bases from J, leaving 17 bases between. This CDR3 region has 15 residues.

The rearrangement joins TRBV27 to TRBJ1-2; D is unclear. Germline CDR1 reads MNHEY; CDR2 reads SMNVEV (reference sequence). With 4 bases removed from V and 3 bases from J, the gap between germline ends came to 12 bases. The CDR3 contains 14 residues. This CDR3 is CASSSSYSYYGYTF. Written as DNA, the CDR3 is TGTGCCAGCAGTTCCTCTTATAGTTACTATGGCTACACCTTC.

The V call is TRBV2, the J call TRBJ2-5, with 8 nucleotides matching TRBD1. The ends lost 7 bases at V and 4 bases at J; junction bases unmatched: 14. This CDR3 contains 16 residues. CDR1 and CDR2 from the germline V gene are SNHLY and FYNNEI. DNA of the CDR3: TGTGCCAGCATATACAGACGACAGGGGTCTGGAGAGACCCAGTACTTC. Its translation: CASIYRRQGSGETQYF.

The CDR3 DNA follows: TGTGCCAGCTCACAACCCAGGGGGCCAGGGACTGGGGCCAACGTCCTGACTTTC. This codes for CASSQPRGPGTGANVLTF. The V gene is TRBV18, the J gene TRBJ2-6; 8 positions agree with TRBD1. CDR1 is KGHSH and CDR2 is LQKENI in the germline V gene. The CDR3 spans 18 residues. The trim removed 4 bases at V and 2 bases at J, leaving 10 bases unmatched.

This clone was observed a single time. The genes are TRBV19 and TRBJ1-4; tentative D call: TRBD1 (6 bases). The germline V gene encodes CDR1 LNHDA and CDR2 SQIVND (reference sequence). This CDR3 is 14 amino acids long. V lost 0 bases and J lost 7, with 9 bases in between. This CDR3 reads CASSIDRGSEKLFF. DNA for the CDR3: TGTGCCAGTAGTATAGACAGGGGAAGTGAAAAACTGTTTTTT.

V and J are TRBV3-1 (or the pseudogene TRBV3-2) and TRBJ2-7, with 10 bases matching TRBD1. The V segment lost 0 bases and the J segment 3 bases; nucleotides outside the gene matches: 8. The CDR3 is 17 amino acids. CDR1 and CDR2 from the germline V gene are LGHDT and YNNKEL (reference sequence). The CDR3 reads CASSQDLVGTGDYEQYF. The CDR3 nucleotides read TGTGCCAGCAGCCAAGATCTGGTAGGGACAGGGGACTACGAGCAGTACTTC.

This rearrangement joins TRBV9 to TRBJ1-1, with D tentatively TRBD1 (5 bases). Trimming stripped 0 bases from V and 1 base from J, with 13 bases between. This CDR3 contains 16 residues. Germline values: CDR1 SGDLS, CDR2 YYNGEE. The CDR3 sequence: CASSVGVGEGNTEAFF. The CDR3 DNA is TGTGCCAGCAGCGTAGGGGTAGGGGAGGGGAACACTGAAGCTTTCTTT.

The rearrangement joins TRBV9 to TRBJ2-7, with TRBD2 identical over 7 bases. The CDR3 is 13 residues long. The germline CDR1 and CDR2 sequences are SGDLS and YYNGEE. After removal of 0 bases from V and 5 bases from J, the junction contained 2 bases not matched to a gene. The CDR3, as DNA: TGTGCCAGCAGCGTAGTCACTAGCGACGAGCAGTACTTC. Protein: CASSVVTSDEQYF. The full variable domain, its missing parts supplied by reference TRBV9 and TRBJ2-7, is DSGVTQTPKHLITATGQRVTLRCSPRSGDLSVYWYQQSLDQGLQFLIQYYNGEERAKGNILERFSAQQFPDLHSELNLSSLELGDSALYFCASSVVTSDEQYFGPGTRLTVT.